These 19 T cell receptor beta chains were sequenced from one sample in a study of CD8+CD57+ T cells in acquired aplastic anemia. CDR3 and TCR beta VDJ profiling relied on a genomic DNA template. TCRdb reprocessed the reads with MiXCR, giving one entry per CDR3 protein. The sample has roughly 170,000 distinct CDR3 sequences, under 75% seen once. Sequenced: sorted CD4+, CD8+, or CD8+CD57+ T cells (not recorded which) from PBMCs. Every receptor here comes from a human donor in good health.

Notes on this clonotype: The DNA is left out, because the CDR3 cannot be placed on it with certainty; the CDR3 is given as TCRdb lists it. The CDR3 loop is CASTSVETDTQYF. The chain joins TRBV19 to TRBJ2-3. The CDR3 numbers 13 amino acids, ends counted. The germline V gene encodes CDR1 LNHDA and CDR2 SQIVND (reference sequence).

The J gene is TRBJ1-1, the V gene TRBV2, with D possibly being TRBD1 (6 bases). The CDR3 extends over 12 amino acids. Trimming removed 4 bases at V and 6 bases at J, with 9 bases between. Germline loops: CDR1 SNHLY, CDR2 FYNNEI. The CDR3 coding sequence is TGTGCCAGCAGTGTCAGGGGCGCTGAAGCTTTCTTT. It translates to CASSVRGAEAFF. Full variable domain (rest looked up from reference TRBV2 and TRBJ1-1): EPEVTQTPSHQVTQMGQEVILRCVPISNHLYFYWYRQILGQKVEFLVSFYNNEISEKSEIFDDQFSVERPDGSNFTLKIRSTKLEDSAMYFCASSVRGAEAFFGQGTRLTVV.

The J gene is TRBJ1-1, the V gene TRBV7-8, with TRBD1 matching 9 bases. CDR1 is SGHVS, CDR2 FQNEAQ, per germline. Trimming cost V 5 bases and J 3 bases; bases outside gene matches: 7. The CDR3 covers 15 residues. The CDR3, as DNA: TGTGCCAGCAGCCGTTACAGGGGGCTCGACACTGAAGCTTTCTTT. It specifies CASSRYRGLDTEAFF. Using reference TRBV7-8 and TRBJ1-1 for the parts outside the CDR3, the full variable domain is GAGVSQSPRYKVAKRGQDVALRCDPISGHVSLFWYQQALGQGPEFLTYFQNEAQLDKSGLPSDRFFAERPEGSVSTLKIQRTQQEDSAVYLCASSRYRGLDTEAFFGQGTRLTVV.

The CDR3 region has the DNA TGCAGCGTTGAAGAGGAGGGGACTGAAGCTTTCTTT. Its protein is CSVEEEGTEAFF. The gene calls are TRBV29-1 and TRBJ1-1; weak D call: TRBD1 (5 bases). Germline V gene data show CDR1 as SQVTM and CDR2 as ANQGSEA. The CDR3 loop spans 12 amino acids. Between the trimmed V and J ends, which lost 0 bases and 5 bases, there was a span of 7 bases.

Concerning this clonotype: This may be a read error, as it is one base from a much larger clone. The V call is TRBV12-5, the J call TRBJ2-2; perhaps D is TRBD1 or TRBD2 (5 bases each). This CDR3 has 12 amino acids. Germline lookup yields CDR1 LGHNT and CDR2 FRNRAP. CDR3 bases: TGTGCTAGTGGTTGGGGGACCGGGGAGCTGATTTTT. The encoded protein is CASGWGTGELIF. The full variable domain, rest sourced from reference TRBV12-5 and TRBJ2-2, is DARVTQTPRHKVTEMGQEVTMRCQPILGHNTVFWYRQTMMQGLELLAYFRNRAPLDDSGMPKDRFSAEMPDATLATLKIQPSEPRDSAVYFCASGWGTGELIFGEGSRLTVL.

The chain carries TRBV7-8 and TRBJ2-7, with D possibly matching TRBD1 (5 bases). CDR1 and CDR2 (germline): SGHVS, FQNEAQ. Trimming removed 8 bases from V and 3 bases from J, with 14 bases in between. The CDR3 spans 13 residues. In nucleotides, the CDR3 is TGTGCCAGCGGCGGAAGCAGGGACTACGAGCAGTACTTC. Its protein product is CASGGSRDYEQYF.

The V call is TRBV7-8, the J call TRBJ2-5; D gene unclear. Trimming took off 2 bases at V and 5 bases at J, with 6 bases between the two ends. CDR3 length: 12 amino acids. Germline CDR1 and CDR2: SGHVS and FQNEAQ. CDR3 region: CASSLHTETQYF. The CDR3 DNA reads TGTGCCAGCAGCTTACATACGGAGACCCAGTACTTC.

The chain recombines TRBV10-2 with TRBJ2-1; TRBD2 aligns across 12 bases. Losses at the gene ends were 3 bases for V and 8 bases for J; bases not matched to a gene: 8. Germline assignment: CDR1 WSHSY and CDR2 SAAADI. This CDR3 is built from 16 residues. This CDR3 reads CASSDAGTSGYYEQFF. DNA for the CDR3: TGCGCCAGCAGTGATGCCGGGACTAGCGGGTACTATGAGCAGTTCTTC.

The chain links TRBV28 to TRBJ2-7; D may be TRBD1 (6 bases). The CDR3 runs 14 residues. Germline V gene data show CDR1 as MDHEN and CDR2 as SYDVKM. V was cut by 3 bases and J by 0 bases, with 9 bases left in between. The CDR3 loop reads CASSLTGTSYEQYF. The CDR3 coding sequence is TGTGCCAGCAGTTTGACAGGAACCTCCTACGAGCAGTACTTC.

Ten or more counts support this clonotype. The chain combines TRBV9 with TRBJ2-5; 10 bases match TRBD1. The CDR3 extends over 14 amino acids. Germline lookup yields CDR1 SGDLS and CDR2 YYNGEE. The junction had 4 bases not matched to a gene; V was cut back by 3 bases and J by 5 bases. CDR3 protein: CASSDGQGDETQYF. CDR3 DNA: TGTGCCAGCAGCGATGGACAGGGGGATGAGACCCAGTACTTC. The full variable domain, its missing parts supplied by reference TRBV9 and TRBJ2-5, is DSGVTQTPKHLITATGQRVTLRCSPRSGDLSVYWYQQSLDQGLQFLIQYYNGEERAKGNILERFSAQQFPDLHSELNLSSLELGDSALYFCASSDGQGDETQYFGPGTRLLVL.

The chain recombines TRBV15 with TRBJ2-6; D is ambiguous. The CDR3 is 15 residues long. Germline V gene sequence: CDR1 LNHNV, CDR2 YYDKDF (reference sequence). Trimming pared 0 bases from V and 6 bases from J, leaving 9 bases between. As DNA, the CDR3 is TGTGCCACCAGCAGAGATCGGGCCCTGGCCAACGTCCTGACTTTC. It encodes CATSRDRALANVLTF.

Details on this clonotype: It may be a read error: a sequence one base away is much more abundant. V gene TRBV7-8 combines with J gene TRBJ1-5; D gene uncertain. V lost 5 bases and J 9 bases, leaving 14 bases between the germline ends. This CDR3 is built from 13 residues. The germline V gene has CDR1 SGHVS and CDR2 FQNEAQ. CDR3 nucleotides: TGTGCCAGCAGCCACGACGGATATCGGCCCCAGCATTTT. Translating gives CASSHDGYRPQHF.

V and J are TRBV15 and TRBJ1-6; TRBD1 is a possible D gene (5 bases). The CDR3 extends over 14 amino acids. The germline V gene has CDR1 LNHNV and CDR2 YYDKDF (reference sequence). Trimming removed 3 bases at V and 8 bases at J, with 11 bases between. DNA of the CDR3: TGTGCCACCAGCAGGGGCAGGGACGATTCACCCCTCCACTTT. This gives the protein CATSRGRDDSPLHF.

The CDR3: CAISDPTLDRIQETQYF. The CDR3 DNA is TGTGCCATCAGTGACCCCACCCTGGACAGAATCCAAGAGACCCAGTACTTC. V is TRBV10-3 and J is TRBJ2-7; D is perhaps TRBD1 (6 bases). The end of the DNA aligns better with TRBJ2-5, so the J call may be wrong. Germline CDR1 reads ENHRY; CDR2 reads SYGVKD. This CDR3 is built from 17 residues.

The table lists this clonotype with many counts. CDR3 DNA: TGTGCCAGCAGCGTAGACAGCCGGGCTAGCGGGATTATCTACGAGCAGTACTTC. This sequence encodes CASSVDSRASGIIYEQYF. This chain links TRBV9 with TRBJ2-7; TRBD2 matches at 9 bases. CDR1 is SGDLS and CDR2 is YYNGEE in the germline V gene. This CDR3 has 18 residues. The V and J ends lost 0 bases and 3 bases, in that order; junction bases with no gene match: 13.

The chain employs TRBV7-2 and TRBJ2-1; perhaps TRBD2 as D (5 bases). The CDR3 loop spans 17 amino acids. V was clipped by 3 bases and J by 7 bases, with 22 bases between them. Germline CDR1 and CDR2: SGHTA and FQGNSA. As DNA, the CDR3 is TGTGCCAGCAGCTTCCAAGGGAGTAGCGCGAACGGGAATGAGCAGTTCTTC. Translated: CASSFQGSSANGNEQFF.

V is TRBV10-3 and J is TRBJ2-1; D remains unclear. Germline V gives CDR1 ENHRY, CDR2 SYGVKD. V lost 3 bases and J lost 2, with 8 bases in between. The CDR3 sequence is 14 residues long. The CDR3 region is CAISDRTTYNEQFF. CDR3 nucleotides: TGTGCCATCAGTGACAGGACCACCTACAATGAGCAGTTCTTC.

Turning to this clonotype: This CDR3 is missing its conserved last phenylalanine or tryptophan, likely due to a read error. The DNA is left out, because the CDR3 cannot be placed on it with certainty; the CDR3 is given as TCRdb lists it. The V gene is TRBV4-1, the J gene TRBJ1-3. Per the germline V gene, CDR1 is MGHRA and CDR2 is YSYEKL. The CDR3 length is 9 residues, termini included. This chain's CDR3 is CASSQEASE.

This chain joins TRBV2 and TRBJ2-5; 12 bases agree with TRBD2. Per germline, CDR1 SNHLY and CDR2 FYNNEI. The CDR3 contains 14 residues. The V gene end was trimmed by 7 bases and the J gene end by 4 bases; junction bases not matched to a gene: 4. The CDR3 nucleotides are TGTGCCAGCACTACTAGCGGGGGGCGAGAGACCCAGTACTTC. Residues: CASTTSGGRETQYF. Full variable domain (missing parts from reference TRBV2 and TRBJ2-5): EPEVTQTPSHQVTQMGQEVILRCVPISNHLYFYWYRQILGQKVEFLVSFYNNEISEKSEIFDDQFSVERPDGSNFTLKIRSTKLEDSAMYFCASTTSGGRETQYFGPGTRLLVL.